This T cell receptor beta chain was observed in a study of Ad26.COV2.S vaccination and SARS-CoV-2 variants. With V trimmed by 6 bases and J by 5 bases, 5 bases remained unmatched. CDR1 is SGHNT and CDR2 is YYREEE in the germline V gene (reference sequence). The CDR3 length is 14 residues. The protocol was immunoSEQ multiplex PCR, while the TCRdb copy is restricted to in-frame clones and leaves out a portion. This table holds more than 400,000 clones, about 90% found once. Treatment noted: 15 to 20 received Ad26.COV2.S at low or high dose, single or two shots; about five received placebo; per-sample allocation not given. It was on day 63 after the first vaccine or placebo injection that samples were taken. Vaccination used an Ad26 vector expressing Wuhan-strain SARS-CoV-2 spike.

Sequencing was performed on peripheral blood, taken in a trial of Ad26.COV2.S vaccine versus placebo. This receptor was taken from a person aged 18 to 65 who received the Ad26.COV2.S COVID-19 vaccine or a placebo. J is TRBJ2-3 and V is TRBV5-4, with TRBD2 matching 11 bases. CDR3 coding DNA: TGTGCCAGCAAACTAGCGGGGGAGGTAGATACGCAGTATTTT. It yields the protein CASKLAGEVDTQYF.